The next 7 T cell receptor beta chains were all read from a single sample in a study of early T cells in non-severe SARS-CoV-2 infection. One entry per CDR3 protein results from TCRdb running MiXCR on the 5' RACE reads. This table holds tens of thousands of distinct CDR3 sequences, 4.6% found once. Specimen: whole blood. All receptors come from an adult who was a healthcare worker with PCR-confirmed SARS-CoV-2 infection or an uninfected control (not recorded which).

This clonotype was recorded many times. This chain joins TRBV27 and TRBJ2-6; D not resolved. V lost 4 bases and J 0 bases, leaving 16 bases between the germline ends. CDR3 length equals 18 residues. Germline V CDR1 and CDR2: MNHEY, SMNVEV (reference sequence). The CDR3 DNA sequence: TGTGCCAGCAGTTCCATAGACGGACGGTTCTCTGGGGCCAACGTCCTGACTTTC. This gives the protein CASSSIDGRFSGANVLTF.

This clonotype was found many times. The V gene is TRBV9, the J gene TRBJ1-2; D is perhaps TRBD1 (6 bases). CDR3 length: 15 amino acids. Germline V CDR1 and CDR2: SGDLS, YYNGEE. Trimming stripped 3 bases from V and 3 bases from J, with 15 bases between. The chain's CDR3 is CASSASWGGYYGYTF. The CDR3 DNA reads as TGTGCCAGCAGCGCCTCATGGGGGGGCTACTATGGCTACACCTTC.

In its sample, this clonotype was seen many times. The genes are TRBV5-1 and TRBJ2-1; 10 bases align to TRBD2. Germline V lookup: CDR1 SGHRS, CDR2 YFSETQ. The CDR3 runs 14 residues. V shed 4 bases, J shed 10 bases, and the junction held 8 bases outside the gene matches. The CDR3 is CASSPPSGGLEQFF. The CDR3 DNA follows: TGCGCCAGCAGCCCGCCTAGCGGGGGCCTGGAGCAGTTCTTC.

There are a few counts of this clonotype. The rearrangement joins TRBV4-2 to TRBJ2-5; 8 nucleotides agree with TRBD2. Germline values: CDR1 LGHNA, CDR2 YNFKEQ. The CDR3 is 16 amino acids. Trimming at V came to 3 bases and at J to 0 bases, leaving 6 bases not matched to a gene. CDR3 region: CASSHNGGEYQETQYF. In nucleotides, the CDR3 is TGTGCCAGCAGCCACAACGGGGGGGAGTACCAAGAGACCCAGTACTTC.

This clonotype was seen ten or more times. The V gene is TRBV29-1, the J gene TRBJ1-1; the D gene is possibly TRBD1 (5 bases). Between the trimmed V and J ends, which lost 5 bases and 6 bases, there was a span of 10 bases. Germline CDR1 and CDR2: SQVTM and ANQGSEA. This CDR3 is built from 11 residues. CDR3 DNA: TGCAGCGTTCATGGGGCTGCTGAAGCTTTCTTT. Translating it yields CSVHGAAEAFF.

The chain is built from TRBV30 and TRBJ1-2; 8 nucleotides line up with TRBD1. With V trimmed by 3 bases and J by 5 bases, 11 bases remained unmatched. The CDR3 loop spans 15 amino acids. Germline V gives CDR1 GTSNPN, CDR2 SVGIG (reference sequence). The CDR3 DNA reads as TGTGCCTGGAGGCCACCGGGACAGGCGTCTTATGGCTACACCTTC. This gives the protein CAWRPPGQASYGYTF.

Concerning this clonotype: A read error may explain this, as a much larger clone is one base away. The rearrangement joins TRBV5-1 to TRBJ2-3, with 7 bases lining up with TRBD2. The germline gives CDR1 SGHRS, CDR2 YFSETQ. The CDR3 runs to 15 residues. This CDR3 is CVSSLDGTKQDTQYF. The CDR3 DNA is TGCGTCAGCAGCTTGGACGGGACTAAACAAGATACGCAGTATTTT.